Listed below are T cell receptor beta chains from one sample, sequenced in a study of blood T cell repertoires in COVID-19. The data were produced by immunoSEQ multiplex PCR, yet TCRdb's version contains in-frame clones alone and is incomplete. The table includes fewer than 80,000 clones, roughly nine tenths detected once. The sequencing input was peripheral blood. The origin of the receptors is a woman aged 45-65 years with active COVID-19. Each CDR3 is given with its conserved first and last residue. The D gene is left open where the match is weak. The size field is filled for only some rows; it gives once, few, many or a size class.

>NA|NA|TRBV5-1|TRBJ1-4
TGCGCCAGCAGCCGAGCAGGGGACCCTAATGAAAAACTGTTTTTT
CASSRAGDPNEKLFF
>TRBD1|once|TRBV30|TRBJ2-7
TGTGCCTGGGAATCACAGGGGTCCTACGAGCAGTACTTC
CAWESQGSYEQYF
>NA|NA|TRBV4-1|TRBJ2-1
TGCGCCAGCAGCCAAGAAGGATTAGCGTCCTACAATGAGCAGTTCTTC
CASSQEGLASYNEQFF
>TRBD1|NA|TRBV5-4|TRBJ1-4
TGTGCCAGCAGCTTGGAGGGACAGGGTAGGGTAAAACTGTTTTTT
CASSLEGQGRVKLFF
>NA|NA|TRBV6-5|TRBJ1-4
TGTGCCAGCAGTTACTCAGGGAGTCGAGGGGAAAAACTGTTTTTT
CASSYSGSRGEKLFF
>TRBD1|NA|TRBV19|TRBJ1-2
TGTGCCAGTACCCTCTCGGTCGGGACAGGGTTAATTCGTCGTGGCTACACCTTC
CASTLSVGTGLIRRGYTF
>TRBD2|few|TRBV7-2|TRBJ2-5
TGTGCCAGCAGCTTTAGCGGGGCCGTACAAGAGACCCAGTACTTC
CASSFSGAVQETQYF
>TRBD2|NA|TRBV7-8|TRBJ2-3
TGTGCCAGCAGCTTAATAGCGGGTAGCACAGATACGCAGTATTTT
CASSLIAGSTDTQYF
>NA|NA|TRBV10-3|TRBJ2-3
TGTGCCATCAGTGTCTTAGAAGCAGATACGCAGTATTTT
CAISVLEADTQYF
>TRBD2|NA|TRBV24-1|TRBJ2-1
TGTGCCACCAGTAGGGCTAGCGGGAAGAACAATGAGCAGTTCTTC
CATSRASGKNNEQFF
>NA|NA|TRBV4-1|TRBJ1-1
TGCGCCAGCAGCCATCCGGAGGTGAACACTGAAGCTTTCTTT
CASSHPEVNTEAFF
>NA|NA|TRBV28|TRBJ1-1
TGTGCCAGCAGTACAGGTTACACTGAAGCTTTCTTT
CASSTGYTEAFF
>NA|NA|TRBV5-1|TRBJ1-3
TGCGCCAGCAGCCCGGCGGAGGCCTCTGGAAACACCATATATTTT
CASSPAEASGNTIYF
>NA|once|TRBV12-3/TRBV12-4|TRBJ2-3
TGTGCCAGCGGGCGTAGCACAGATACGCAGTATTTT
CASGRSTDTQYF
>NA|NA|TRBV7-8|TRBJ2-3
TGTGCCAGCAGCTTAGGAGTTGGTGCGTACGCCGGAGATACGCAGTATTTT
CASSLGVGAYAGDTQYF
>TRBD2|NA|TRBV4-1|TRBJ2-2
TGCGCCAGCAGCCAAGGGGTAGCGGGAGGGAACACCGGGGAGCTGTTTTTT
CASSQGVAGGNTGELFF
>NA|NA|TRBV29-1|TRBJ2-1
TGCAGCGGCGGACTGACCCCCGAGCAGTTCTTC
CSGGLTPEQFF
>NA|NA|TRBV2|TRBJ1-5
TGTGCCAGCAGTAGCAGGGTCAATGGGAATCAGCCCCAGCATTTT
CASSSRVNGNQPQHF
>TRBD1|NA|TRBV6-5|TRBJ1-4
TGTGCCAGCAGTTACGCCCCTGACAGGGTTAGGGAGAAACTGTTTTTT
CASSYAPDRVREKLFF
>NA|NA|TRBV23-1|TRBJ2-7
TGCGCCAGCAGTCATATCCAGGGTCGCGAGCAGTACTTC
CASSHIQGREQYF
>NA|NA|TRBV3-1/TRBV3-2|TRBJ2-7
TGTGCCAGCAGCCAACTAGGGGGCGAGCAGTACTTC
CASSQLGGEQYF
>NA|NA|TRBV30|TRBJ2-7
TGTGCCTGGAGTGTCGACCGCAGGGGCGAGCAGTACTTC
CAWSVDRRGEQYF
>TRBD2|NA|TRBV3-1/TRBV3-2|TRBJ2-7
TGTGCCAGCAGCCAAGAAGGTCTAGCGGCCGCCTACGAGCAGTACTTC
CASSQEGLAAAYEQYF
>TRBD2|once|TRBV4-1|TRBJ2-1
TGCGCCAGCAGCCAGGGACTAGCGGGAGTAAGAGGTGAGCAGTTCTTC
CASSQGLAGVRGEQFF
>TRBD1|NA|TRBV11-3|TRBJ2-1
TGTGCCAGCAGCAATCATCTAGGGACAGGGAATCTCGATGAGCAGTTCTTC
CASSNHLGTGNLDEQFF
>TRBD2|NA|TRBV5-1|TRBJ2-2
TGCGCCAGCAGCTATACTAGCGGGAGGACCGGGGAGCTGTTTTTT
CASSYTSGRTGELFF
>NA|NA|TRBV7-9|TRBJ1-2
TGTGCCAGCAGCTTAGCCTCGGGACTATTCAACTATGGCTACACCTTC
CASSLASGLFNYGYTF